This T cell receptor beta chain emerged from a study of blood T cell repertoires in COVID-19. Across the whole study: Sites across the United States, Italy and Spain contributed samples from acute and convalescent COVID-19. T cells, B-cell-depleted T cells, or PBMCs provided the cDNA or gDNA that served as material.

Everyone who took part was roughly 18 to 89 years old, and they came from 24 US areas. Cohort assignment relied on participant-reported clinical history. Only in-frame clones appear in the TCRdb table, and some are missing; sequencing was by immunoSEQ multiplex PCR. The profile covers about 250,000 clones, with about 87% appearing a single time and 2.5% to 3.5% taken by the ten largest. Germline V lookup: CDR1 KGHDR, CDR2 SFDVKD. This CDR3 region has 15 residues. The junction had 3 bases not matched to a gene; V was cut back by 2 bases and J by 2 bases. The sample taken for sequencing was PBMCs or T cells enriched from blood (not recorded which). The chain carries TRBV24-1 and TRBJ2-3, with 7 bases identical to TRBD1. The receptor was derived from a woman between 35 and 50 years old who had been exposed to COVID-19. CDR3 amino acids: CATSDSTGNTDTQYF. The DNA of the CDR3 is TGTGCCACCAGTGATTCGACAGGGAACACAGATACGCAGTATTTT.